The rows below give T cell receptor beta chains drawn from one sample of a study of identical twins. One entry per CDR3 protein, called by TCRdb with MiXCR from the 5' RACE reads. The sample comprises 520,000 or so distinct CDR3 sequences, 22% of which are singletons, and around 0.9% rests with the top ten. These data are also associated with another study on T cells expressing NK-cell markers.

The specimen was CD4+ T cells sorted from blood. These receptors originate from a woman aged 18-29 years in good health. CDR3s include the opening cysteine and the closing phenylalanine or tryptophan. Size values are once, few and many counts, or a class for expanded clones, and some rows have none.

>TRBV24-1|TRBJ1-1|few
CATGRLGQGLVGEAFF
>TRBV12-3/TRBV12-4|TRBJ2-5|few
CASTPSVGLKTQYF
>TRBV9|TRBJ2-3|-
CASSVGPVTDTQYF
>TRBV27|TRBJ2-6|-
CASSIKLQGSGANVLTF
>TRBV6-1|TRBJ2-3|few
CASTVAGGPGDTQYF
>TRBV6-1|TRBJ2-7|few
CASRQTSGPYEQYF
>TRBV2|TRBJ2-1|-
CASRATSGGGPEQFF
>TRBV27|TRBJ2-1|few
CASSPLTYNEQFF
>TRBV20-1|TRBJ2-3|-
CSALPGAGDTQYF
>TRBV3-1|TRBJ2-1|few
CASSRGSGPQFF
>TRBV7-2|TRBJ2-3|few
CASSSDRVVDTQYF
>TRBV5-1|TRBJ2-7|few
CASSQTPRGALPYEQYF
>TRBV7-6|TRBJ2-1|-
CASSSYTIEQFF
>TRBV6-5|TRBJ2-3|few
CASSYGGGGDTQYF
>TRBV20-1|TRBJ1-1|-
CSARGGAENTEAFF
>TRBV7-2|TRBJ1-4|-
CASSLPGVEKLFF
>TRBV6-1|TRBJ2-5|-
CASRPTAAGTQYF
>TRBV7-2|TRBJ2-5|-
CASSSGLAGRPQYF
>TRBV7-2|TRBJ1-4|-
CASSLARTDEKLFF
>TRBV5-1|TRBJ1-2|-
CASSSRDLPFVYTF
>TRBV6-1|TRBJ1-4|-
CASRLGTGTEKLFF
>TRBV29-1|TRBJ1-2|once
CSVSTDYGYTF
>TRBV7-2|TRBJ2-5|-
CASSFDRARAETQYF
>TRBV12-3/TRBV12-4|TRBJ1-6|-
CASRATGSQGSPLHF
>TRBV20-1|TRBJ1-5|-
CSAVDRGPSNQPQHF
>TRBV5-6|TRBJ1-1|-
CASSRQGVMNTEAFF
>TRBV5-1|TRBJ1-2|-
CASSLGTHGYTF
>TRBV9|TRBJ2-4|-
CASSVGGTDPGIQYF
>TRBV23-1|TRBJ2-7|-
CASSHRKLGRYYEQYF
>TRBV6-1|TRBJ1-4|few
CASSKQGTHEKLFF
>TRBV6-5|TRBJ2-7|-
CASSYGGTGIHEQYF
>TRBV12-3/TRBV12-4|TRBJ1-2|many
CASSSGQGNYGYTF
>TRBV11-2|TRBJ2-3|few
CASSLSSVLDTQYF
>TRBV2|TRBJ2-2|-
CASRETGANTGELFF
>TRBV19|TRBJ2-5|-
CASSPVMGGGTQYF
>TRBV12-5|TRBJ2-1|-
CASGSGLGSYNEQFF
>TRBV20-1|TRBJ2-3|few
CTVGDPSTDTQYF
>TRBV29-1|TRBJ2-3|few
CSVAKSGLDTQYF
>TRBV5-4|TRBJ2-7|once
CASSPSGGYYEQYF
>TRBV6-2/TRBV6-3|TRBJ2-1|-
CASSTPLNNEQFF
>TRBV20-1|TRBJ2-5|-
CSASRVQETQYF
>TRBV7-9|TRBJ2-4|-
CASATSGYRGAKNIQYF
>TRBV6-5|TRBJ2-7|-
CASSYGRGRSYEQYF
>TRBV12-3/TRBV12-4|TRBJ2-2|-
CASSLRLPPYTGELFF
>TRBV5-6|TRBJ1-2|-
CASSLARANYGYTF